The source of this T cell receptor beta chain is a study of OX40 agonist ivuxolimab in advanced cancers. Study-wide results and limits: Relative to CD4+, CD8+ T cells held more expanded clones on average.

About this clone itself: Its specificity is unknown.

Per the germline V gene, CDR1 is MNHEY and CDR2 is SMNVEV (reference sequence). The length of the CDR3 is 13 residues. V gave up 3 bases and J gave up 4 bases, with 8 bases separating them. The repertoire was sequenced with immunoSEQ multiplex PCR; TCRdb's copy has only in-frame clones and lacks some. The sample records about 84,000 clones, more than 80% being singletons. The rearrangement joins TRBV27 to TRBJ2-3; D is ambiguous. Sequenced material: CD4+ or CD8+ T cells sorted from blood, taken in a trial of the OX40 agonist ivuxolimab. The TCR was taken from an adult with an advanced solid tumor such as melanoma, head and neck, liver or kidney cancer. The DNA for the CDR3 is TGTGCCAGCAGTTTCGAGTCGGCAGATACGCAGTATTTT. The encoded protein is CASSFESADTQYF.